This T cell receptor beta chain derives from a study of blood T cell repertoires in COVID-19. Study summary: Sites in the United States, Italy and Spain provided acute and convalescent COVID-19 samples. PBMCs, B-cell-depleted T cells, or T cells were the source of the cDNA or gDNA that made up the material.

In the study's own analysis: Researchers report that nucleated cell counts were estimated from reference gene primer amplification. The repertoire was sequenced with immunoSEQ multiplex PCR; TCRdb's copy has only in-frame clones and lacks some. The V and J calls and clone size were taken over from that table, and D and trimming were inferred from the DNA. Here the sample spans 300,000 to 400,000 clones, approximately 86% being singletons. This CDR3 has 13 residues. The V end was cut by 0 bases, the J end by 2 bases, with 3 bases between. Per germline, CDR1 SGDLS and CDR2 YYNGEE. Seattle enrolled patients during active infection and tracked them longitudinally.

This receptor was obtained from a woman in her sixties or seventies with COVID-19, enrolled during active disease. The chain uses TRBV9 and TRBJ1-3; unclear D gene. Sequencing used peripheral blood. The CDR3 sequence: CASSVATGNTIYF. The CDR3 nucleotides are TGTGCCAGCAGCGTAGCAACTGGAAACACCATATATTTT.